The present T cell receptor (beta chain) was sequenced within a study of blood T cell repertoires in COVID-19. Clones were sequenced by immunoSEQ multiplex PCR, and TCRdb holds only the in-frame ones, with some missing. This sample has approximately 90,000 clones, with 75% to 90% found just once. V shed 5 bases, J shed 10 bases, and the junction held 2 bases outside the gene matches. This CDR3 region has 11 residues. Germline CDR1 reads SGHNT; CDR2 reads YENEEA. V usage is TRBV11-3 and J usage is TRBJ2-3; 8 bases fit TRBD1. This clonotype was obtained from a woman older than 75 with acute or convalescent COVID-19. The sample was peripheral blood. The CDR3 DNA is TGTGCCAGCAGCGGACAGGGTGCGCAGTATTTT. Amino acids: CASSGQGAQYF.